What follows are 4 T cell receptor beta chains derived from one specimen sequenced in a study of T cell responses to AZD1222 COVID-19 vaccine. Produced via immunoSEQ multiplex PCR; TCRdb's table is partial and in-frame only. The table shows more than 120,000 clones, with about 90% occurring only once. The input for sequencing was peripheral blood, taken 28 days after the second AZD1222 dose. The source of these receptors is an adult who received the AZD1222 COVID-19 vaccine.

With respect to this clone: The sample carries other DNA sequences with the same CDR3. This rearrangement joins TRBV5-1 to TRBJ1-3; D not resolved. V lost 0 bases and J 0 bases, leaving 4 bases between the germline ends. This CDR3 is 14 amino acids long. Germline V lookup: CDR1 SGHRS, CDR2 YFSETQ. The CDR3 DNA sequence: TGCGCCAGCAGCTTGGGGTCCTCTGGAAACACCATATATTTT. It translates to CASSLGSSGNTIYF.

The V and J genes are TRBV6-2 or TRBV6-3 and TRBJ1-1, with 8 bases matching TRBD1. The germline V gene has CDR1 MNHEY and CDR2 SVGEGT. V lost 6 bases and J lost 5; bases outside the gene matches: 8. The length of the CDR3 is 14 residues. DNA of the CDR3: TGTGCCAGCAGCCTTGGACAGGGAAATACTGAAGCTTTCTTT. This gives the protein CASSLGQGNTEAFF.

The chain has TRBV6-2 or TRBV6-3 and TRBJ1-2, with 8 bases identical to TRBD1. The CDR3 totals 17 residues. V dropped 4 bases and J dropped 2; count of bases not matched to a gene: 12. Germline V gene sequence: CDR1 MNHEY, CDR2 SVGEGT. CDR3 sequence (DNA): TGTGCCAGCAGTTCTCATCTCCGGGGACAGGCAAACTATGGCTACACCTTC. Translating gives CASSSHLRGQANYGYTF.

V gene TRBV4-1 combines with J gene TRBJ2-3; D is possibly TRBD2 (6 bases). Trimming took off 3 bases at V and 1 base at J, with 8 bases between the two ends. The CDR3 runs 14 residues. The germline V gene has CDR1 MGHRA and CDR2 YSYEKL. CDR3 loop: CASSHREGTDTQYF. The CDR3 coding sequence is TGCGCCAGCAGCCACAGGGAGGGCACAGATACGCAGTATTTT.